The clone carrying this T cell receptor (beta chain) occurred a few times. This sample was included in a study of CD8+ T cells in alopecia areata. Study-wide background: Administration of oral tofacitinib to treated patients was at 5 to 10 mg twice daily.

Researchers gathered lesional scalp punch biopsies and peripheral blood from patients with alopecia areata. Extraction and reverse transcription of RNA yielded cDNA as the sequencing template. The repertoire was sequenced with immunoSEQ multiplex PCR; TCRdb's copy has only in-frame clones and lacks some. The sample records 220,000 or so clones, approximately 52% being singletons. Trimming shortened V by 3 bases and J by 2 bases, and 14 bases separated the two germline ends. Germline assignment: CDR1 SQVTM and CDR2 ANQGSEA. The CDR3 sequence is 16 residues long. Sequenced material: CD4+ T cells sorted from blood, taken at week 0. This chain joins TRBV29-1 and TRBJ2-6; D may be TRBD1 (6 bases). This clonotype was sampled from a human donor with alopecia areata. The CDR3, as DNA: TGCAGCGTTGACACCAGGGGTTCGGCTGGGGCCAACGTCCTGACTTTC. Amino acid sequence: CSVDTRGSAGANVLTF. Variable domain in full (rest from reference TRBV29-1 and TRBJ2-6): SAVISQKPSRDICQRGTSLTIQCQVDSQVTMMFWYRQQPGQSLTLIATANQGSEATYESGFVIDKFPISRPNLTFSTLTVSNMSPEDSSIYLCSVDTRGSAGANVLTFGAGSRLTVL.